These T cell receptor beta chains were read from a single sample in a study of long-term antiretroviral therapy in people with HIV. Produced via immunoSEQ multiplex PCR; TCRdb's table is partial and in-frame only. The sample holds about 18,000 clones; roughly 78% are singletons and the top ten take nearly 6.5%. The sequenced sample was unsorted PBMCs, obtained at the start of antiretroviral therapy, before treatment. Source of these receptors: a man aged 18 to 30 with HIV. CDR3s leave out the opening cysteine and the closing phenylalanine or tryptophan. The order of the fields is clone size, J gene, V gene, CDR3 protein. Only some rows state a clone size, as once, few, many or a class for expanded clones.

.,TRBJ2-3,TRBV30,AWTFRRETQY
.,TRBJ2-2,TRBV5-1,ASSWGGTGELF
.,TRBJ2-7,TRBV28,ASIAGGSYEQY
.,TRBJ2-5,TRBV19,ARRTSLGFASTNQVVSLETQY
.,TRBJ1-1,TRBV11-2,ASGSDRVRTEAF
.,TRBJ1-5,TRBV28,ASSLWRDGQPQH
.,TRBJ1-2,TRBV30,AWSVGYGYT
.,TRBJ2-7,TRBV19,ASTQGGYEQY
.,TRBJ2-1,TRBV5-1,ASSWGLAHSNEQF
.,TRBJ2-2,TRBV9,ASTPGLAGGPDTGELF
.,TRBJ2-3,TRBV2,ASSEAEWPGRADTQY
once,TRBJ2-7,TRBV6-5,ASSRDGAGEQY
.,TRBJ1-4,TRBV5-5,ASSTRENQESEKLF
.,TRBJ2-3,TRBV5-1,ASSSGLAGFTDTQY
.,TRBJ2-6,TRBV6-1,ASTTQGSGANVLT
.,TRBJ2-7,TRBV19,ASTGAPPSYEQY
.,TRBJ1-1,TRBV29-1,SVGTAEAF
.,TRBJ2-7,TRBV29-1,SAEETGSYEQY
.,TRBJ2-5,TRBV11-2,ASSIAGPGETQY
few,TRBJ2-2,TRBV4-3,ASSQDTPSIAGELF
few,TRBJ1-1,TRBV7-8,ASSHRDLNTEAF
.,TRBJ2-3,TRBV6-6,ASSSSSGGWADTQY
.,TRBJ2-3,TRBV7-2,ASSLEIAFRADTQY
.,TRBJ1-1,TRBV30,AWSQATGRAEAF
few,TRBJ2-7,TRBV10-3,AISVGGRMSYEQY
.,TRBJ2-5,TRBV7-6,ASTQNFGFRLAEQETQY
.,TRBJ1-2,TRBV6-1,ASKQETGANYGYT
.,TRBJ1-1,TRBV5-6,ASSWDTEAF
.,TRBJ1-2,TRBV4-3,ASSQDQGGGRGCT
.,TRBJ2-2,TRBV19,ASSIRTSGRGPRGELF
.,TRBJ2-3,TRBV7-9,ASSFTDPADTQY
.,TRBJ2-2,TRBV9,ASSVAVRGELF
.,TRBJ2-1,TRBV28,ASSFMSGGSYNEQF
.,TRBJ2-2,TRBV29-1,SAPGATNTGELF
.,TRBJ2-2,TRBV15,ATSREVGELF
few,TRBJ1-3,TRBV28,ASSPRGRDRGNTIY
.,TRBJ1-1,TRBV18,ASSLQQRGYEAF
.,TRBJ2-5,TRBV30,AWVLRQETQY
.,TRBJ2-1,TRBV11-1,ASSLNWGPPNEQF
.,TRBJ2-1,TRBV18,ASSPPLIAGSSYNEQF
.,TRBJ2-7,TRBV28,ASTGTGVYEQY
.,TRBJ1-3,TRBV21-1,ASSDASPSGNTIY
.,TRBJ1-4,TRBV10-1,ARGRTGWEKLF
.,TRBJ2-7,TRBV28,ASSFATNYEQY
.,TRBJ1-2,TRBV18,ASSPLRTGHGYT
.,TRBJ2-7,TRBV29-1,SVSRRQLGLAGATYEQY